These 23 T cell receptor beta chains were all obtained from the same sample, sequenced in a study of shared clonotypes between healthy human individuals. Clones were sequenced by immunoSEQ multiplex PCR, and TCRdb holds only the in-frame ones, with some missing. The data contain approximately 530,000 clones, 95% to 96% of them singletons. Sequenced input: naive CD4+ T cells sorted from blood. Sample subset: CD45RA+ positively selected. The receptor set was obtained from a woman aged 25 to 39 in good health.

The chain couples TRBV18 to TRBJ2-3, with 7 bases that match TRBD1. V lost 6 bases and J lost 1; bases outside the gene matches: 16. CDR1 KGHSH and CDR2 LQKENI come from the germline V gene. CDR3 size: 18 residues. CDR3 loop: CASSPQGVGTLGTDTQYF. The CDR3 nucleotides read TGTGCCAGCTCCCCCCAGGGGGTGGGTACCTTGGGCACAGATACGCAGTATTTT.

The J gene is TRBJ1-4, the V gene TRBV7-8, with 7 nucleotides matching TRBD1. The V and J ends lost 6 bases and 13 bases, in that order; junction bases with no gene match: 14. This CDR3 has 14 amino acids. The V gene's germline CDR1 is SGHVS and CDR2 FQNEAQ. The CDR3 bases are TGTGCCAGCAGAGAGCGGGGGTCGACAGGGCTACTGTTTTTT. Protein product: CASRERGSTGLLFF.

This chain joins TRBV29-1 and TRBJ2-5; 9 nucleotides match TRBD2. With 6 bases clipped from V and 2 bases from J, the junction kept 10 bases outside the gene matches. The CDR3 is 15 residues long. Germline values: CDR1 SQVTM, CDR2 ANQGSEA. CDR3 in DNA: TGCAGCGTCGCACCACGACTAGCGGAACAAGAGACCCAGTACTTC. Its protein is CSVAPRLAEQETQYF.

This chain connects TRBV6-1 to TRBJ2-4; the D gene is possibly TRBD2 (6 bases). The CDR3 sequence is 13 residues long. V dropped 3 bases and J dropped 10 bases, with 13 bases sitting between them. The germline CDR1 and CDR2 sequences are MNHNS and SASEGT. In DNA, the CDR3 is TGTGCCAGCAGTGAGTTGGCGGGGAGAATTCAGTACTTC. It encodes CASSELAGRIQYF.

The V call is TRBV19, the J call TRBJ2-2; D not certain. The CDR3 has 15 amino acids. CDR1 and CDR2 (germline): LNHDA, SQIVND (reference sequence). The V end was cut by 6 bases, the J end by 2 bases, with 13 bases between. The CDR3 DNA reads as TGTGCCAGTAGACGACTCACCTTTAACACCGGGGAGCTGTTTTTT. Translated, it gives CASRRLTFNTGELFF. Variable domain in full (rest from reference TRBV19 and TRBJ2-2): DGGITQSPKYLFRKEGQNVTLSCEQNLNHDAMYWYRQDPGQGLRLIYYSQIVNDFQKGDIAEGYSVSREKKESFPLTVTSAQKNPTAFYLCASRRLTFNTGELFFGEGSRLTVL.

The gene calls are TRBV14 and TRBJ1-1; no firm D call. The V end lost 2 bases, the J end lost 5 bases, and 12 bases lay between the germline ends. CDR1 is SGHDN and CDR2 is FVKESK in the germline V gene. The CDR3 runs 14 residues. DNA for the CDR3: TGTGCCAGCAGCCAAAGGGCCCTTGGGACTGAAGCTTTCTTT. This encodes CASSQRALGTEAFF.

The chain combines TRBV7-9 with TRBJ1-1; D gene uncertain. The CDR3 is 14 amino acids. V was shortened by 0 bases and J by 4 bases, with 9 bases between the two germline ends. Germline lookup yields CDR1 SEHNR and CDR2 FQNEAQ (reference sequence). CDR3: CASSLAAGSTEAFF. Written as DNA, the CDR3 is TGTGCCAGCAGCTTAGCCGCCGGTAGCACTGAAGCTTTCTTT.

The V gene is TRBV27, the J gene TRBJ1-1, with 8 positions matching TRBD1. The germline V gene has CDR1 MNHEY and CDR2 SMNVEV (reference sequence). This CDR3 region has 16 residues. V gave up 4 bases and J gave up 4 bases; unmatched junction bases: 11. DNA for the CDR3: TGTGCCAGCAGTTCCCCACCCAGGGGGCCGGGCACTGAAGCTTTCTTT. Translating gives CASSSPPRGPGTEAFF.

This clone was counted only a few times. J is TRBJ1-2 and V is TRBV7-9, with a weak D call TRBD1 (5 bases). Germline loops: CDR1 SEHNR, CDR2 FQNEAQ (reference sequence). This CDR3 region has 14 residues. The ends were cut back, 5 bases at V and 4 bases at J, with 14 bases in the middle. The CDR3 DNA reads as TGTGCCAGCAGCGCCCCGAGGGGAGCCTATGGCTACACCTTC. It codes for CASSAPRGAYGYTF.

The chain couples TRBV7-8 to TRBJ2-4; 10 bases align to TRBD2. Germline V gives CDR1 SGHVS, CDR2 FQNEAQ. Trimming cost V 4 bases and J 7 bases; bases outside gene matches: 10. This CDR3 has 16 amino acids. Here the CDR3 reads CASSWTSGQEGNIQYF. In DNA, the CDR3 is TGTGCCAGCAGCTGGACTAGCGGTCAAGAAGGGAACATTCAGTACTTC.

The genes are TRBV6-5 and TRBJ1-1; D ambiguous. This CDR3 is 15 amino acids long. The V end lost 0 bases, the J end lost 1 base, and 9 bases lay between the germline ends. From germline, CDR1 is MNHEY and CDR2 SVGAGI. CDR3 sequence (DNA): TGTGCCAGCAGTTACTCGACACAGCCGAACACTGAAGCTTTCTTT. As protein: CASSYSTQPNTEAFF.

This clone came up once. At one of its ends the junction is not consistent with the germline gene, which may arise from a read error. This chain links TRBV5-6 with TRBJ2-7; D possibly matches TRBD1 or TRBD2 (5 bases each). This CDR3 spans 13 amino acids. Germline loops: CDR1 SGHDT, CDR2 YYEEEE. CDR3 loop: CASSLPGTYEQYF. DNA of the CDR3: TGTGCCAGCAGCCTGCCGGGGACCTACGAACAGTACTTC.

The rearrangement joins TRBV6-5 to TRBJ2-3, with D hard to call. CDR3 length equals 13 residues. The V end was cut by 6 bases, the J end by 6 bases, with 13 bases between. The germline gives CDR1 MNHEY, CDR2 SVGAGI. CDR3 nucleotides: TGTGCCAGCAGCCTAGGACGCCCCGATACGCAGTATTTT. Its protein is CASSLGRPDTQYF.

V usage is TRBV7-8 and J usage is TRBJ2-1; TRBD2 matches at 7 bases. From germline, CDR1 is SGHVS and CDR2 FQNEAQ. This CDR3 is built from 15 residues. The trim removed 5 bases at V and 2 bases at J, leaving 6 bases unmatched. In DNA form, the CDR3 reads TGTGCCAGCAGCAACTTAGCGGGTACCTACAATGAGCAGTTCTTC. Amino acid sequence: CASSNLAGTYNEQFF.

J is TRBJ1-2 and V is TRBV5-1; D is perhaps TRBD1 (5 bases). Deletions cut 5 bases from V and 8 bases from J, with 13 bases between. The germline gives CDR1 SGHRS, CDR2 YFSETQ. The CDR3 totals 12 residues. The chain's CDR3 is CASRPQGGGYTF. The CDR3 nucleotides are TGCGCCAGCAGGCCTCAGGGTGGCGGCTACACCTTC.

The chain carries TRBV28 and TRBJ2-5, with no clear D. Near its end, the DNA agrees better with TRBJ2-7, so the J call may be wrong. CDR1 is MDHEN and CDR2 is SYDVKM in the germline V gene. The CDR3 contains 10 residues. CDR3 sequence: CASGRVEQYF. CDR3 bases: TGTGCCAGCGGTCGGGTCGAGCAGTACTTC.

V gene TRBV5-1 combines with J gene TRBJ2-5, with 9 bases fitting TRBD1. Germline V gene data show CDR1 as SGHRS and CDR2 as YFSETQ. The ends lost 4 bases at V and 10 bases at J; junction bases unmatched: 5. The CDR3 consists of 12 residues. The CDR3 reads CASSMDRGDQYF. The CDR3 DNA is TGCGCCAGCAGCATGGACAGGGGTGACCAGTACTTC.

The chain joins TRBV29-1 to TRBJ2-3, with 9 positions matching TRBD1. Trimming took 7 bases from V and 4 from J; bases not matched to a gene: 6. This CDR3 comprises 13 residues. Germline lookup yields CDR1 SQVTM and CDR2 ANQGSEA. Here the CDR3 reads CSGTRTGADTQYF. The CDR3 DNA sequence: TGCAGCGGGACCAGGACAGGGGCAGATACGCAGTATTTT.

V is TRBV13 and J is TRBJ2-7; 8 bases fit TRBD1. The CDR3 is made up of 14 amino acids. CDR1 and CDR2 (germline): PRHDT, FYEKMQ (reference sequence). V was clipped by 5 bases and J by 1 base; unmatched bases: 4. The CDR3 DNA reads TGTGCCAGCAGCCCAGGGACAGGTTCCTACGAGCAGTACTTC. It translates to CASSPGTGSYEQYF.

The CDR3 loop is CASSPGDRVPYEQYF. Written as DNA, the CDR3 is TGCGCCAGCTCCCCAGGGGACAGGGTGCCCTACGAGCAGTACTTC. The chain has TRBV10-1 and TRBJ2-7; 9 bases match TRBD1. Trimming took 8 bases from V and 2 from J; bases not matched to a gene: 10. The CDR3 contains 15 residues. Germline CDR1 WNHNN, CDR2 SYGVQD (reference sequence).

This clone came up once. V gene TRBV10-2 combines with J gene TRBJ2-3; 10 positions agree with TRBD1. This CDR3 is built from 14 residues. Germline CDR1 WSHSY, CDR2 SAAADI. Unmatched junction bases numbered 5, after V lost 6 bases and J lost 5 bases. CDR3 DNA sequence: TGCGCCAGCAGCGTGACAGGGGGCATAGATACGCAGTATTTT. Its protein is CASSVTGGIDTQYF.

The rearrangement links TRBV9 to TRBJ2-6; maybe TRBD1 (5 bases). This CDR3 spans 15 amino acids. Per germline, CDR1 SGDLS and CDR2 YYNGEE. Trimming took off 3 bases at V and 2 bases at J, with 9 bases between the two ends. CDR3 in amino acids: CASSAAGTGANVLTF. DNA for the CDR3: TGTGCCAGCAGCGCGGCAGGGACTGGGGCCAACGTCCTGACTTTC.

In nucleotides, the CDR3 is TGCGCCAGCGCCCCAGGAAAGGGGAGCACCGGGGAGCTGTTTTTT. Translation gives CASAPGKGSTGELFF. The chain uses TRBV5-1 and TRBJ2-2; D is perhaps TRBD1 or TRBD2 (5 bases each). Germline V lookup: CDR1 SGHRS, CDR2 YFSETQ. Trimming took 7 bases from V and 4 from J, leaving 17 bases between them. The CDR3 sequence is 15 residues long.